This T cell receptor beta chain was sequenced for a study of OX40 agonist ivuxolimab in advanced cancers. Describing the broader study: Ivuxolimab was an agonistic, fully human IgG2 monoclonal antibody directed against OX40 (CD134), a costimulatory receptor. Intravenous ivuxolimab was administered to patients every 2 weeks at six dose levels: 0.01, 0.1, 0.3, 1.5, 3 and 10 mg/kg. Among the approximately 54 dose-escalation patients, around 20 had hepatocellular carcinoma, about 15 melanoma, 9 renal cell carcinoma and 9 head and neck cancer. The dose-escalation cohort was roughly 83% male with a mean age of approximately 60 years, ranging from about 23 to 85. Prior anti-PD-1, anti-PD-L1 or anti-CTLA-4 therapy was permitted, and checkpoint inhibitors had been received by roughly 40% of dose-escalation patients. Partial responses were achieved by three dose-escalation patients, of whom one had hepatocellular carcinoma and two had cutaneous melanoma. Peripheral TCRbeta sequencing was intended to test whether TCR sequence diversity was altered and clonal T-cell expansion was caused by ivuxolimab. The monotherapy dose-escalation portion (N = 52 patients) of the phase I ivuxolimab trial is reported in the paper. Beyond this particular receptor, the publication reports: After ivuxolimab, CD8+ T cells had more expanded clones than CD4+ T cells on average. Antigen specificity was not determined for the clonally expanded peripheral T cells. At doses of 0.1 to 3.0 mg/kg, clonal expansion of both CD4+ and CD8+ blood T cells was observed from baseline to week 6. Low levels of normalized T-cell clonal expansion were also seen in some patients who did not respond. In partial responders in the 0.1-3.0 mg/kg groups, normalized peripheral clonal expansion was found to be among the lowest, especially among CD8+ T cells.

The trial excluded patients who had a history of autoimmune disease or who were on systemic immunosuppression. Peripheral blood for TCR sequencing was collected from all dose cohorts at baseline, on cycle 4 day 1, and on cycle 7 day 1. Samples came from an open-label, multicenter, first-in-human phase I dose-escalation trial of ivuxolimab. Adults with locally advanced or metastatic head and neck squamous cell, hepatocellular, melanoma or renal cell carcinoma were enrolled in the trial. Before TCR sequencing, CD4+ and CD8+ T cells were separately sorted from peripheral blood. For sequencing of the TCRbeta CDR3 region, genomic DNA was extracted from the sorted cells. The immunoSEQ Assay was used for sequencing of TCRbeta CDR3 regions. Here the immuneACCESS table is served through TCRdb, limited to in-frame sequences with V and J called. Missing clones are a known gap in these copies; in checked studies unresolved V genes cover under half, and the rest lacks a known reason. The sample profile shows tens of thousands of clones; roughly 84% of them were found once. Over 3% of the sample goes to the ten largest clones.

This clone was observed once. What antigen it recognizes has not been identified. No much larger clone is present one base from it, and per-base qualities are unavailable. The sample was CD4+ or CD8+ T cells sorted from blood, taken in a trial of the OX40 agonist ivuxolimab. This TCR was recovered from an adult with an advanced solid tumor such as melanoma, head and neck, liver or kidney cancer.

At the DNA level, the sequence is TGTGCCAGCAGCTTACAACTGGGGAGGGGAAACACCATATATTTT. Translated, it gives CASSLQLGRGNTIYF. The rearranged chain carries TRBV7-2 and TRBJ1-3; no D gene is confidently identified. The V end loses 2 bases and the J end loses 4 bases, and a stretch of 12 bases separates them. The CDR1 and CDR2 encoded by the germline V gene are SGHTA and FQGNSA. Spanning cysteine to phenylalanine, the CDR3 consists of 15 amino acids. Just CDR3 DNA is preserved here, 45 bases in frame from base 1.